This T cell receptor beta chain emerged from a study of blood T cell repertoires in COVID-19. Across the study: Whether acute or convalescent, the COVID-19 samples came from the United States, Italy and Spain.

CDR1 and CDR2 (germline): SGHKS, YYEKEE (reference sequence). The CDR3 spans 15 residues. V lost 0 bases and J lost 0, with 7 bases in between. Authors' data handling: Scientists estimated how many nucleated cells there were by amplifying reference gene primers. Some clones are missing from TCRdb's copy, which holds only in-frame ones; the method was immunoSEQ multiplex PCR. That table furnishes V, J and clone size, whereas the DNA furnished D and trimming. The sample has tens of thousands of clones; more than 70% are singletons. V gene TRBV5-5 combines with J gene TRBJ1-3; D call uncertain. Source material: peripheral blood. This receptor was obtained from a man between 70 and 80 years old with active COVID-19. CDR3 in amino acids: CASSLENFSGNTIYF. CDR3 bases: TGTGCCAGCAGCTTGGAAAACTTCTCTGGAAACACCATATATTTT.